Each of the 27 T cell receptor beta chains below was sequenced from the same sample in a study of T cell responses to AZD1222 COVID-19 vaccine. Data came from immunoSEQ multiplex PCR; TCRdb stores just in-frame clones and leaves some out. The sample holds about 59,000 clones; 84% are singletons and the top ten take about 7%. Material: peripheral blood, obtained on day 0 of AZD1222 vaccination. These receptors originate from an adult in good health.

This clone came up once. The chain joins TRBV11-2 to TRBJ1-2, with a tentative D call TRBD1 (5 bases). Per the germline V gene, CDR1 is SGHAT and CDR2 is FQNNGV. V was cut by 2 bases and J by 13 bases, with 11 bases left in between. The CDR3 length is 11 residues. The chain's CDR3 is CASSLWGPCTF. For the CDR3, the DNA is TGTGCCAGCAGCTTATGGGGACCCTGCACCTTC.

The gene calls are TRBV7-8 and TRBJ2-2; D is possibly TRBD1 (5 bases). Between the trimmed V and J ends, which lost 5 bases and 2 bases, there was a span of 15 bases. This CDR3 contains 16 residues. Germline-derived CDR1 and CDR2 are SGHVS and FQNEAQ. The CDR3 sequence is CASSPPDSINTGELFF. CDR3 DNA: TGTGCCAGCAGCCCTCCAGACAGCATCAACACCGGGGAGCTGTTTTTT.

The chain recombines TRBV9 with TRBJ1-2; no firm D call. This CDR3 is built from 12 residues. Trimming stripped 3 bases from V and 4 bases from J, with 7 bases between. Germline V gene data show CDR1 as SGDLS and CDR2 as YYNGEE. The DNA of the CDR3 is TGTGCCAGCAGCGACCACAGCTATGGCTACACCTTC. This codes for CASSDHSYGYTF.

The chain combines TRBV6-5 with TRBJ1-2; D possibly corresponds to TRBD1 (5 bases). Germline V gives CDR1 MNHEY, CDR2 SVGAGI. This CDR3 spans 14 amino acids. The V end lost 3 bases, the J end lost 3 bases, and 11 bases lay between the germline ends. CDR3 DNA: TGTGCCAGCAGTTATTCTCCGGGGGACTATGGCTACACCTTC. Its translation: CASSYSPGDYGYTF.

The chain uses TRBV19 and TRBJ2-7; possible D gene TRBD2, 5 bases. Germline V CDR1 and CDR2: LNHDA, SQIVND (reference sequence). V shed 6 bases and J shed 5 bases, with 14 bases lying between them. The CDR3 is 13 residues long. The DNA of the CDR3 is TGTGCCAGTAGCACGACGGGTAGCGACGAGCAGTACTTC. This encodes CASSTTGSDEQYF.

The rearrangement links TRBV7-2 to TRBJ2-3; 10 bases line up with TRBD2. The length of the CDR3 is 17 residues. The germline V gene encodes CDR1 SGHTA and CDR2 FQGNSA. After removal of 5 bases from V and 0 bases from J, the junction contained 8 bases not matched to a gene. This CDR3 reads CASSVPSGGSSTDTQYF. The CDR3, as DNA: TGTGCCAGCAGCGTACCTAGCGGGGGATCTAGCACAGATACGCAGTATTTT.

The DNA for the CDR3 is TGTGCCAGCAGTTCCCAAGCGGGGGGGCGGGAGACCCAGTACTTC. This codes for CASSSQAGGRETQYF. The V gene is TRBV28, the J gene TRBJ2-5; the match to TRBD2 covers 10 bases. V shed 4 bases, J shed 5 bases, and the junction held 7 bases outside the gene matches. From germline, CDR1 is MDHEN and CDR2 SYDVKM. The CDR3 has 15 residues.

This chain uses TRBV5-4 with TRBJ1-5; D is unresolved. Germline CDR1 reads SGHNT; CDR2 reads YYREEE (reference sequence). The CDR3 is 14 amino acids. V lost 2 bases and J lost 9, with 15 bases in between. CDR3 residues: CASSFDPLEGPQHF. The CDR3 DNA reads as TGTGCCAGCAGCTTTGACCCCCTAGAAGGGCCCCAGCATTTT.

The rearrangement uses TRBV10-3 and TRBJ2-6; 7 bases match TRBD2. The CDR3 contains 16 residues. The germline CDR1 and CDR2 sequences are ENHRY and SYGVKD. V lost 8 bases and J lost 0; bases outside the gene matches: 7. For the CDR3, the DNA is TGTGCCATCGGGGGGGTCGAGCCCTCTGGGGCCAACGTCCTGACTTTC. Translation gives CAIGGVEPSGANVLTF.

The chain carries TRBV5-8 and TRBJ2-1; D ambiguous. The CDR3 has 13 residues. Germline CDR1 is SGHTS and CDR2 is YDEGEE. V was shortened by 2 bases and J by 8 bases, with 11 bases between the two germline ends. This chain's CDR3 is CASSFVWVDEQFF. The CDR3 DNA reads TGTGCCAGCAGCTTCGTTTGGGTGGATGAGCAGTTCTTC.

The chain recombines TRBV3-1 (or the pseudogene TRBV3-2) with TRBJ1-2; weak D call: TRBD1 (5 bases). The CDR3 loop spans 15 amino acids. Germline lookup yields CDR1 LGHDT and CDR2 YNNKEL (reference sequence). V was clipped by 1 base and J by 6 bases, with 15 bases between them. The CDR3 here is CASSQAQGETDGYTF. The CDR3 DNA follows: TGTGCCAGCAGCCAAGCTCAAGGGGAGACGGATGGCTACACCTTC.

The rearrangement joins TRBV15 to TRBJ1-2; D ambiguous. Germline values: CDR1 LNHNV, CDR2 YYDKDF (reference sequence). The CDR3 has 14 amino acids. V was clipped by 4 bases and J by 5 bases, with 14 bases between them. The CDR3 nucleotides read TGTGCCACCAGCAATAAACCCTGGGGATATGGCTACACCTTC. Translation: CATSNKPWGYGYTF.

This chain joins TRBV11-3 and TRBJ2-2; the D is unclear. Trimming removed 0 bases from V and 3 bases from J, with 11 bases in between. CDR1 SGHNT and CDR2 YENEEA come from the germline V gene. The CDR3 loop spans 16 amino acids. CDR3 nucleotide sequence: TGTGCCAGCAGCTTAGACAACTGGGTCTACACCGGGGAGCTGTTTTTT. Residues: CASSLDNWVYTGELFF.

The V call is TRBV6-5, the J call TRBJ1-1; D uncertain. The CDR3 has 11 residues. Between the trimmed V and J ends, which lost 6 bases and 6 bases, there was a span of 8 bases. CDR1 is MNHEY and CDR2 is SVGAGI in the germline V gene. The chain's CDR3 is CASRVWAEAFF. CDR3 bases: TGTGCCAGCAGGGTTTGGGCTGAAGCTTTCTTT.

The chain combines TRBV10-3 with TRBJ1-4; D is ambiguous. Trimming left V 6 bases short and J 4 bases short, with 9 bases between. The CDR3 loop spans 13 amino acids. Germline CDR1 and CDR2: ENHRY and SYGVKD. CDR3 region: CAIRPGINEKLFF. CDR3 in DNA: TGTGCCATCAGACCAGGAATTAATGAAAAACTGTTTTTT.

The V gene is TRBV7-2, the J gene TRBJ1-5; TRBD1 is a possible D gene (6 bases). With 1 base removed from V and 4 bases from J, the gap between germline ends came to 11 bases. This CDR3 is 15 amino acids long. Germline values: CDR1 SGHTA, CDR2 FQGNSA. CDR3 protein: CASSLVWDINQPQHF. CDR3 DNA sequence: TGTGCCAGCAGCTTAGTGTGGGACATTAATCAGCCCCAGCATTTT.

This chain joins TRBV6-5 and TRBJ2-4, with unresolved D. The CDR3 extends over 16 amino acids. From germline, CDR1 is MNHEY and CDR2 SVGAGI. V was shortened by 0 bases and J by 7 bases, with 16 bases between the two germline ends. The CDR3 DNA reads TGTGCCAGCAGTTACTCGAACGGTGGGGATGAGAACATTCAGTACTTC. This gives the protein CASSYSNGGDENIQYF.

This rearrangement joins TRBV19 to TRBJ1-5, with D possibly being TRBD1 (5 bases). This CDR3 is 16 amino acids long. V lost 6 bases, J lost 0 bases, and 15 bases lay in between. Germline lookup yields CDR1 LNHDA and CDR2 SQIVND (reference sequence). CDR3 region: CASRWGEGYSNQPQHF. For the CDR3, the DNA is TGTGCCAGTAGGTGGGGGGAGGGATATAGCAATCAGCCCCAGCATTTT.

The chain combines TRBV3-1 (or the pseudogene TRBV3-2) with TRBJ1-3; 7 nucleotides align to TRBD1. The CDR3 spans 14 residues. V shed 4 bases, J shed 4 bases, and the junction held 4 bases outside the gene matches. Germline values: CDR1 LGHDT, CDR2 YNNKEL (reference sequence). CDR3 bases: TGTGCCAGCAGCCGCACAGGGGTCGGAAACACCATATATTTT. Translated: CASSRTGVGNTIYF.

The V call is TRBV19, the J call TRBJ2-7; 9 positions match TRBD2. The CDR3 consists of 15 residues. Looked up from germline, CDR1 is LNHDA and CDR2 is SQIVND (reference sequence). V lost 3 bases to trimming and J lost 3 bases; unmatched junction nucleotides: 6. The CDR3 loop is CASSIASGGFYEQYF. The CDR3 DNA reads TGTGCCAGTAGTATTGCCAGCGGGGGGTTCTACGAGCAGTACTTC.

The rearrangement links TRBV5-1 to TRBJ2-2; D not resolved. Germline V lookup: CDR1 SGHRS, CDR2 YFSETQ. The CDR3 covers 14 residues. Trimming took 1 base from V and 3 from J, leaving 7 bases between them. The CDR3 nucleotides are TGCGCCAGCAGCTTGCCGACTTACACCGGGGAGCTGTTTTTT. Translation gives CASSLPTYTGELFF.

The rearrangement uses TRBV6-6 and TRBJ2-2; D perhaps matches TRBD2 (5 bases). Looked up from germline, CDR1 is MNHNY and CDR2 is SVGAGI (reference sequence). The CDR3 is 20 residues long. Between the trimmed V and J ends, which lost 5 bases and 0 bases, there was a span of 25 bases. CDR3 DNA: TGTGCCAGCAGTCAGACGGGGTTGTCGGTACTAGACCCGAACACCGGGGAGCTGTTTTTT. This codes for CASSQTGLSVLDPNTGELFF.

The chain links TRBV19 to TRBJ1-1; D call uncertain. Trimming pared 6 bases from V and 7 bases from J, leaving 15 bases between. Germline loops: CDR1 LNHDA, CDR2 SQIVND (reference sequence). The CDR3 extends over 13 amino acids. Here the CDR3 reads CASSPGGVIEAFF. The CDR3 DNA reads TGTGCCAGTAGCCCAGGAGGAGTTATTGAAGCTTTCTTT.

The V and J genes are TRBV5-1 and TRBJ2-5; D gene uncertain. Germline CDR1 and CDR2: SGHRS and YFSETQ. The CDR3 loop spans 15 amino acids. Deletions cut 5 bases from V and 0 bases from J, with 14 bases between. CDR3 in amino acids: CASSSAFGDQETQYF. The DNA of the CDR3 is TGCGCCAGCAGTTCGGCGTTTGGGGACCAAGAGACCCAGTACTTC.

The table lists this clone with a count of one. This chain connects TRBV19 to TRBJ2-3; D uncertain. The V end lost 1 base, the J end lost 1 base, and 3 bases lay between the germline ends. Germline V gene sequence: CDR1 LNHDA, CDR2 SQIVND (reference sequence). The CDR3 consists of 13 residues. Here the CDR3 DNA reads TGTGCCAGTAGTATAGCCGGCACAGATACGCAGTATTTT. Amino acid sequence: CASSIAGTDTQYF. The variable domain in full, completed from reference TRBV19 and TRBJ2-3, reads DGGITQSPKYLFRKEGQNVTLSCEQNLNHDAMYWYRQDPGQGLRLIYYSQIVNDFQKGDIAEGYSVSREKKESFPLTVTSAQKNPTAFYLCASSIAGTDTQYFGPGTRLTVL.

The count of this clone is one. This chain joins TRBV19 and TRBJ1-2, with D perhaps matching TRBD1 (6 bases). Trimming shortened V by 5 bases and J by 4 bases, and 20 bases separated the two germline ends. The germline gives CDR1 LNHDA, CDR2 SQIVND (reference sequence). The CDR3 extends over 16 amino acids. The CDR3: CASSPSPGQRRYGYTF. CDR3 bases: TGTGCCAGTAGTCCGTCGCCCGGACAGCGCCGCTATGGCTACACCTTC.

The chain couples TRBV7-9 to TRBJ1-6; 7 nucleotides match TRBD1. This CDR3 is built from 15 residues. Germline-derived CDR1 and CDR2 are SEHNR and FQNEAQ (reference sequence). Trimming at V came to 7 bases and at J to 7 bases, leaving 10 bases not matched to a gene. The CDR3 DNA is TGTGCCAGCAACCCGTCCGGGACAGCCAATTCACCCCTCCACTTT. This sequence encodes CASNPSGTANSPLHF.